Shown below are 28 T cell receptor beta chains from a single sample sequenced in a study of cytomegalovirus exposure and HLA in healthy donors. The PCR used 60 Vbeta and 13 Jbeta primers. TCRdb keeps only in-frame clones here, not all; method: immunoSEQ multiplex PCR. The sample carries 78,000 or so clones, 62% recorded once. Sequenced sample: PBMCs. These receptors all come from a male donor in good health and CMV-seropositive.

This clone came up a few times. The J gene is TRBJ1-3, the V gene TRBV27; D gene uncertain. Trimming stripped 6 bases from V and 0 bases from J, with 15 bases between. From germline, CDR1 is MNHEY and CDR2 SMNVEV (reference sequence). The CDR3 runs 16 residues. CDR3 DNA sequence: TGTGCCAGCAGCCAGAATCTGCCCCGCTCTGGAAACACCATATATTTT. Protein: CASSQNLPRSGNTIYF.

CDR3 nucleotides: TGTGCCATCAGTCCCGCCTACGAGCAGTACTTC. Protein sequence: CAISPAYEQYF. The chain carries TRBV10-3 and TRBJ2-7; D uncertain. Germline V gene data show CDR1 as ENHRY and CDR2 as SYGVKD. The CDR3 totals 11 residues. V dropped 5 bases and J dropped 2 bases, with 4 bases sitting between them.

The chain employs TRBV15 and TRBJ1-6, with D unresolved. Trimming left V 5 bases short and J 4 bases short, with 12 bases between. CDR3 length equals 15 residues. Per the germline V gene, CDR1 is LNHNV and CDR2 is YYDKDF (reference sequence). In DNA form, the CDR3 reads TGTGCCACCAGCGCGGCGGTACCTTATAATTCACCCCTCCACTTT. The encoded protein is CATSAAVPYNSPLHF.

The chain links TRBV30 to TRBJ1-2, with D uncertain. Germline lookup yields CDR1 GTSNPN and CDR2 SVGIG (reference sequence). The V and J ends lost 0 bases and 6 bases respectively, with 8 bases between them. The CDR3 runs 12 residues. The CDR3 DNA reads as TGTGCCTGGAGTGTGTTAGCCCATGGCTACACCTTC. Residues: CAWSVLAHGYTF.

The chain joins TRBV9 to TRBJ2-3; D is possibly TRBD2 (6 bases). The CDR3 runs to 13 residues. Trimming pared 6 bases from V and 1 base from J, leaving 9 bases between. Germline V gene lookup returns CDR1 SGDLS and CDR2 YYNGEE. The CDR3 region has the DNA TGTGCCAGCAAGGCTAGCGGCACAGATACGCAGTATTTT. Protein product: CASKASGTDTQYF.

The chain employs TRBV4-3 and TRBJ1-1; D gene uncertain. V gave up 2 bases and J gave up 0 bases, with 10 bases separating them. Germline CDR1 and CDR2: LGHNA and YSLEER. The CDR3 totals 15 residues. CDR3 DNA: TGCGCCAGCAGCCAACGGACGGACTTGAACACTGAAGCTTTCTTT. It yields the protein CASSQRTDLNTEAFF.

The genes are TRBV14 and TRBJ2-7; 11 positions agree with TRBD1. Germline CDR1 is SGHDN and CDR2 is FVKESK. The V and J ends lost 5 bases and 0 bases, in that order; junction bases with no gene match: 3. The CDR3 contains 15 residues. Here the CDR3 reads CASSWGQGVSYEQYF. In DNA, the CDR3 is TGTGCCAGCAGCTGGGGACAGGGGGTCTCCTACGAGCAGTACTTC. Complete variable domain (other parts from reference TRBV14 and TRBJ2-7): EAGVTQFPSHSVIEKGQTVTLRCDPISGHDNLYWYRRVMGKEIKFLLHFVKESKQDESGMPNNRFLAERTGGTYSTLKVQPAELEDSGVYFCASSWGQGVSYEQYFGPGTRLTVT.

J is TRBJ2-7 and V is TRBV6-1; perhaps TRBD2 as D (5 bases). V lost 0 bases and J lost 4, with 13 bases in between. The length of the CDR3 is 15 residues. Germline V lookup: CDR1 MNHNS, CDR2 SASEGT. The CDR3 here is CASSEARVFGYEQYF. The DNA for the CDR3 is TGTGCCAGCAGTGAAGCGCGGGTGTTCGGATACGAGCAGTACTTC.

This chain uses TRBV15 with TRBJ2-3; D perhaps matches TRBD2 (5 bases). V gave up 3 bases and J gave up 0 bases, with 13 bases separating them. From germline, CDR1 is LNHNV and CDR2 YYDKDF (reference sequence). The CDR3 is 16 residues long. The CDR3 loop reads CATSRDSRPSTDTQYF. In nucleotides, the CDR3 is TGTGCCACCAGCAGGGACTCGAGACCCAGCACAGATACGCAGTATTTT.

The chain recombines TRBV15 with TRBJ2-1; D is possibly TRBD2 (6 bases). The germline CDR1 and CDR2 sequences are LNHNV and YYDKDF (reference sequence). The CDR3 is 13 amino acids. V gave up 5 bases and J gave up 5 bases, with 10 bases separating them. CDR3 in DNA: TGTGCCACCAGCCCCGGGAGTAACAATGAGCAGTTCTTC. Its protein product is CATSPGSNNEQFF. Using reference TRBV15 and TRBJ2-1 for the parts outside the CDR3, the full variable domain is DAMVIQNPRYQVTQFGKPVTLSCSQTLNHNVMYWYQQKSSQAPKLLFHYYDKDFNNEADTPDNFQSRRPNTSFCFLDIRSPGLGDTAMYLCATSPGSNNEQFFGPGTRLTVL.

The genes are TRBV6-1 and TRBJ1-5; TRBD1 might be the D (5 bases). This CDR3 spans 15 amino acids. Looked up from germline, CDR1 is MNHNS and CDR2 is SASEGT. Trimming cost V 3 bases and J 5 bases, with 14 bases left between them. CDR3 nucleotides: TGTGCCAGCAGTGATGGTAACAGGAGTTATCAGCCCCAGCATTTT. Protein: CASSDGNRSYQPQHF.

This sequence joins TRBV28 and TRBJ1-5, with TRBD1 identical over 8 bases. The CDR3 has 17 residues. Per the germline V gene, CDR1 is MDHEN and CDR2 is SYDVKM. V shed 6 bases, J shed 2 bases, and the junction held 12 bases outside the gene matches. Here the CDR3 DNA reads TGTGCCAGCAGCGGAGCCCAGGGGGCGCTGGGCAATCAGCCCCAGCATTTT. It encodes CASSGAQGALGNQPQHF.

The chain uses TRBV19 and TRBJ1-1, with D unresolved. Trimming stripped 3 bases from V and 0 bases from J, with 8 bases between. The CDR3 consists of 14 residues. CDR1 is LNHDA and CDR2 is SQIVND in the germline V gene (reference sequence). CDR3 amino acids: CASSISVVNTEAFF. CDR3 bases: TGTGCCAGTAGTATTTCAGTGGTGAACACTGAAGCTTTCTTT. The full variable domain, in which reference TRBV19 and TRBJ1-1 provide the parts outside the CDR3, is DGGITQSPKYLFRKEGQNVTLSCEQNLNHDAMYWYRQDPGQGLRLIYYSQIVNDFQKGDIAEGYSVSREKKESFPLTVTSAQKNPTAFYLCASSISVVNTEAFFGQGTRLTVV.

This chain links TRBV7-9 with TRBJ2-5, with 15 positions matching TRBD2. Germline CDR1 is SEHNR and CDR2 is FQNEAQ (reference sequence). The CDR3 has 16 residues. J was trimmed by 5 bases and V by 5 bases; bases with no gene match: 6. CDR3 nucleotides: TGTGCCAGCAGCACCTGGACTAGCGGGAGGGATGAGACCCAGTACTTC. Translation: CASSTWTSGRDETQYF.

The chain is built from TRBV5-4 and TRBJ2-5, with 10 bases identical to TRBD1. This CDR3 is 16 amino acids long. Per germline, CDR1 SGHNT and CDR2 YYREEE (reference sequence). Losses at the gene ends were 0 bases for V and 0 bases for J; bases not matched to a gene: 2. CDR3 sequence: CASSLGDRGYQETQYF. The CDR3 DNA reads as TGTGCCAGCAGCTTGGGGGACAGGGGATACCAAGAGACCCAGTACTTC.

V and J are TRBV28 and TRBJ2-3; possibly TRBD2 for D (5 bases). With 6 bases removed from V and 1 base from J, the gap between germline ends came to 8 bases. The CDR3 spans 13 residues. The germline V gene has CDR1 MDHEN and CDR2 SYDVKM. The CDR3 coding sequence is TGTGCCAGCAGATTTAGCGGCACAGATACGCAGTATTTT. It specifies CASRFSGTDTQYF.

The chain combines TRBV14 with TRBJ1-1, with D uncertain. The CDR3 length is 13 residues. Trimming stripped 2 bases from V and 3 bases from J, with 7 bases between. CDR1 and CDR2 (germline): SGHDN, FVKESK. The CDR3 coding sequence is TGTGCCAGCAGCCAAATAGAGTACACTGAAGCTTTCTTT. Translation: CASSQIEYTEAFF.

There are a few counts of this clone. The rearrangement links TRBV30 to TRBJ1-4; D gene ambiguous. The CDR3 runs 16 residues. The V gene's germline CDR1 is GTSNPN and CDR2 SVGIG (reference sequence). V dropped 2 bases and J dropped 0 bases, with 13 bases sitting between them. The CDR3 sequence: CAWSTSLAATNEKLFF. In DNA, the CDR3 is TGTGCCTGGAGTACCTCCCTGGCGGCAACTAATGAAAAACTGTTTTTT.

The chain is built from TRBV25-1 and TRBJ2-5; a possible D gene is TRBD1 (6 bases). Trimming left V 6 bases short and J 4 bases short, with 15 bases between. This CDR3 is built from 14 residues. Germline assignment: CDR1 MGHDK and CDR2 SYGVNS. The CDR3: CASSQQGPGETQYF. Here the CDR3 DNA reads TGTGCCAGCAGCCAACAGGGACCGGGAGAGACCCAGTACTTC.

V and J are TRBV27 and TRBJ2-3, with TRBD1 as a possible D gene (6 bases). With 6 bases removed from V and 3 bases from J, the gap between germline ends came to 10 bases. Germline CDR1 MNHEY, CDR2 SMNVEV (reference sequence). CDR3 size: 13 residues. CDR3 DNA sequence: TGTGCCAGCAGCCAAAGGGGGACAGATACGCAGTATTTT. This translates into CASSQRGTDTQYF.

The genes are TRBV5-1 and TRBJ2-2; 9 nucleotides align to TRBD1. The CDR3 sequence is 18 residues long. The germline CDR1 and CDR2 sequences are SGHRS and YFSETQ. J gave up 4 bases and V 5 bases, and 15 bases lay outside the gene matches. Here the CDR3 reads CASRGEITGTGFTGELFF. As DNA, the CDR3 is TGCGCCAGCAGGGGGGAAATAACCGGGACAGGGTTCACCGGGGAGCTGTTTTTT.

The chain combines TRBV29-1 with TRBJ1-2, with TRBD1 identical over 10 bases. The germline gives CDR1 SQVTM, CDR2 ANQGSEA. Unmatched junction bases numbered 0, after V lost 3 bases and J lost 8 bases. The CDR3 is made up of 11 amino acids. The CDR3 spells CSVETGGGYTF. In DNA, the CDR3 is TGCAGCGTTGAGACAGGGGGCGGCTACACCTTC.

The gene calls are TRBV30 and TRBJ1-3; D call uncertain. The germline V gene encodes CDR1 GTSNPN and CDR2 SVGIG (reference sequence). The CDR3 sequence is 16 residues long. Trimming removed 2 bases at V and 5 bases at J, with 19 bases between. The CDR3 region is CAWSLRGGGRRNTIYF. Written as DNA, the CDR3 is TGTGCCTGGAGTCTCCGAGGAGGTGGGCGACGAAACACCATATATTTT.

The chain joins TRBV7-6 to TRBJ2-7; 13 bases fit TRBD2. V shed 5 bases and J 4 bases; nucleotides not matched to a gene: 5. Germline V gene lookup returns CDR1 SGHVS and CDR2 FNYEAQ. The CDR3 consists of 15 residues. The CDR3 spells CASSPGTSGVYEQYF. In nucleotides, the CDR3 is TGTGCCAGCAGCCCGGGGACTAGCGGGGTGTACGAGCAGTACTTC.

This clone turned up a few times. The rearrangement links TRBV6-5 to TRBJ2-5; D perhaps matches TRBD1 (6 bases). V was trimmed by 7 bases and J by 4 bases, leaving 13 bases between them. Germline CDR1 is MNHEY and CDR2 is SVGAGI. This CDR3 spans 13 amino acids. The CDR3 DNA reads TGTGCCAGCAAGGGTGGGGGCTCAGAGACCCAGTACTTC. As protein: CASKGGGSETQYF.

The chain joins TRBV7-2 to TRBJ1-5; 7 nucleotides agree with TRBD1. The V and J ends lost 5 bases and 0 bases, in that order; junction bases with no gene match: 7. The germline V gene encodes CDR1 SGHTA and CDR2 FQGNSA. The CDR3 runs 16 residues. The CDR3 DNA is TGTGCCAGCAGCAGCCTGACAGGGATTAGCAATCAGCCCCAGCATTTT. Translated, it gives CASSSLTGISNQPQHF.

The chain uses TRBV5-8 and TRBJ1-6; D gene uncertain. This CDR3 has 14 residues. CDR1 and CDR2 from the germline V gene are SGHTS and YDEGEE. V was trimmed by 4 bases and J by 14 bases, leaving 19 bases between them. The CDR3 bases are TGTGCCAGCAGCGGCTGGGAGGTGGGCATCACCCTCCACTTT. It codes for CASSGWEVGITLHF.

V usage is TRBV27 and J usage is TRBJ2-2; 8 bases are a match to TRBD1. V shed 5 bases, J shed 7 bases, and the junction held 9 bases outside the gene matches. The CDR3 sequence is 15 residues long. Germline loops: CDR1 MNHEY, CDR2 SMNVEV (reference sequence). The CDR3 region is CASSVGRGRGGELFF. The CDR3, as DNA: TGTGCCAGCAGTGTAGGCAGGGGGCGAGGCGGGGAGCTGTTTTTT.